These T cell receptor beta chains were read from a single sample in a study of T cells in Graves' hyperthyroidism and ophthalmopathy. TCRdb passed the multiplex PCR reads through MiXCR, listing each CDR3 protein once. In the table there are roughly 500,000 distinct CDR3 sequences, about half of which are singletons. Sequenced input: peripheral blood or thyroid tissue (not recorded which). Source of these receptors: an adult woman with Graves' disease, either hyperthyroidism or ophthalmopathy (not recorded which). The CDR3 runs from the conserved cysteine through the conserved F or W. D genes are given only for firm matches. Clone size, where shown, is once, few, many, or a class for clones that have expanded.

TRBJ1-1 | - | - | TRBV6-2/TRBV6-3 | CASRFLGGLNTEAFF | TGTGCCAGCAGATTCCTAGGGGGTTTGAACACTGAAGCTTTCTTT
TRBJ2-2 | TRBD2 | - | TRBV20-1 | CSARDRGGGDTGELFF | TGCAGTGCTAGAGATCGGGGGGGGGGCGACACCGGGGAGCTGTTTTTT
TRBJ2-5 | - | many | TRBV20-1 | CSARDSGPDARVQYF | TGCAGTGCTAGAGATTCGGGACCCGATGCTAGGGTCCAGTACTTC
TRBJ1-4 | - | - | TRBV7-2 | CASKVPLEEKLFF | TGTGCCAGCAAGGTCCCTCTAGAGGAAAAACTGTTTTTT
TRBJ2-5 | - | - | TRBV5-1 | CASSSTGGGGKTQYF | TGCGCCAGCAGCTCCACAGGGGGAGGGGGGAAGACCCAGTACTTC
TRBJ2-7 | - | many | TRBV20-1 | CSARGNRAYEQYF | TGCAGTGCTAGAGGGAACAGGGCCTACGAGCAGTACTTC
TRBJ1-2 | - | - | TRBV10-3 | CAISESQGLGYGYTF | TGTGCCATCAGTGAGTCGCAGGGGTTGGGATATGGCTACACCTTC
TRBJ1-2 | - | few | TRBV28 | CASSFSRGPYTF | TGTGCCAGCAGTTTTTCCCGGGGGCCCTACACCTTC
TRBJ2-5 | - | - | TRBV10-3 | CAISDPGVQETQYF | TGTGCCATCAGTGACCCGGGGGTCCAAGAGACCCAGTACTTC
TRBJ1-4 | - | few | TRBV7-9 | CASSFEDRKLFF | TGTGCCAGCAGCTTTGAGGATCGGAAACTGTTTTTT
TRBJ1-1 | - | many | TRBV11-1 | CASSPTQGLGEAFF | TGTGCCAGCAGCCCCACACAGGGACTGGGTGAAGCTTTCTTT
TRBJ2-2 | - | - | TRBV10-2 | CASSEDRLTWYTGELFF | TGCGCCAGCAGTGAGGACAGGCTAACTTGGTACACCGGGGAGCTGTTTTTT
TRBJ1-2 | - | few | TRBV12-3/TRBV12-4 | CASSPRQNGYTF | TGTGCCAGCAGTCCGAGACAAAATGGCTACACCTTC
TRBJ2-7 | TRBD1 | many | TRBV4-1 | CASSHRQGIYEQYF | TGCGCCAGCAGCCACCGACAGGGCATCTACGAGCAGTACTTC
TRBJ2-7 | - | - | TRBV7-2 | CASSSPLSQHSYEQYF | TGTGCCAGCAGCTCCCCCCTTTCCCAGCACTCCTACGAGCAGTACTTC
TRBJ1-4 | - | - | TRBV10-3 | CAISEEGMDRSNEKLFF | TGTGCCATCAGTGAGGAGGGGATGGACCGATCTAATGAAAAACTGTTTTTT
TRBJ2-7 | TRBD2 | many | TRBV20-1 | CSASPSGRNEQYF | TGCAGTGCTAGTCCCAGCGGGAGGAACGAGCAGTACTTC
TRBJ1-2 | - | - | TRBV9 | CASSPHREGDYGYTF | TGTGCCAGCAGCCCCCACCGGGAGGGGGACTATGGCTACACCTTC
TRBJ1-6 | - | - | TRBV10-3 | CAISRVLSTDSPLHF | TGTGCCATCAGTCGGGTTTTAAGTACCGATTCACCCCTCCACTTT
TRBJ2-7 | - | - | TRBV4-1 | CASSPGQGEYEQYF | TGCGCCAGCAGCCCAGGGCAAGGGGAGTACGAGCAGTACTTC
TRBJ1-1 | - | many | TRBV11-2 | CASSAPGGLGEAFF | TGTGCCAGCAGCGCCCCGGGGGGGCTCGGTGAAGCTTTCTTT
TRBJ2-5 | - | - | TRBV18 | CASSPPSTFKETQYF | TGTGCCAGCTCACCACCGAGCACTTTTAAGGAGACCCAGTACTTC
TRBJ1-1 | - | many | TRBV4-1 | CASSQDRGIGTEAFF | TGCGCCAGCAGCCAAGATCGGGGGATCGGCACTGAAGCTTTCTTT
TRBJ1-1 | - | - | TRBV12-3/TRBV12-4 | CASGGGGTEAFF | TGTGCCAGCGGCGGGGGGGGCACTGAAGCTTTCTTT
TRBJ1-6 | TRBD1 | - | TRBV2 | CASMGQGNSPLHF | TGTGCCAGCATGGGACAGGGAAATTCACCCCTCCACTTT
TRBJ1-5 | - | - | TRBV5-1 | CASSTNRQEGNQPQHF | TGCGCCAGCAGCACTAACCGACAGGAAGGCAATCAGCCCCAGCATTTT
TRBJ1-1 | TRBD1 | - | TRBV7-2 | CASSSRLGTGSRFF | TGTGCCAGCAGCTCTAGATTAGGGACAGGGAGTAGGTTCTTT
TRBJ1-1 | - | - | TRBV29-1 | CSSEGGKAFF | TGCAGCAGTGAAGGAGGCAAAGCTTTCTTT
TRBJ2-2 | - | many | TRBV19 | CASSIVANTGELFF | TGTGCCAGTAGTATAGTTGCGAACACCGGGGAGCTGTTTTTT
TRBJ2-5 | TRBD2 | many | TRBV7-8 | CASSPRAGGSLETQYF | TGTGCCAGCAGCCCTAGAGCGGGGGGCTCTCTGGAGACCCAGTACTTC
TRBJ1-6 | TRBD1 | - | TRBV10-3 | CAISRTGFNSPLHF | TGTGCCATCAGCAGGACAGGGTTCAATTCACCCCTCCACTTT
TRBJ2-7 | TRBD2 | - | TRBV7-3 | CASSILAGGWYEQYF | TGTGCCAGCAGTATACTAGCGGGAGGTTGGTACGAGCAGTACTTC
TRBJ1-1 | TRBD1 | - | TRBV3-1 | CASSPGTGGWDTEAFF | TGTGCCAGCAGCCCCGGGACAGGGGGTTGGGACACTGAAGCTTTCTTT
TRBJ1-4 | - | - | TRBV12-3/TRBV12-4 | CASSEGGNEKLFF | TGTGCCAGCAGTGAAGGAGGCAATGAAAAACTGTTTTTT
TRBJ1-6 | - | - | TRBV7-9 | CASSLAGRIRLHF | TGTGCCAGCAGCTTAGCCGGGAGGATCCGTCTCCACTTT
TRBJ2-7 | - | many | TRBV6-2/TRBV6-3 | CASSSQGFEQYF | TGTGCCAGCAGTTCCCAGGGTTTCGAGCAGTACTTC
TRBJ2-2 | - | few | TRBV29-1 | CSVDGNTGELFF | TGCAGCGTTGACGGGAACACCGGGGAGCTGTTTTTT
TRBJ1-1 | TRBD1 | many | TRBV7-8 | CASSSSTGDTEAFF | TGTGCCAGCAGCTCCTCGACAGGGGACACTGAAGCTTTCTTT
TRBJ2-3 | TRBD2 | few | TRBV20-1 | CSARPSGRYDTQYF | TGCAGTGCCAGGCCCAGCGGGAGGTACGATACGCAGTATTTT
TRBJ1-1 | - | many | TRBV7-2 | CASSTRVNTEAFF | TGTGCCAGCAGCACGAGAGTGAACACTGAAGCTTTCTTT
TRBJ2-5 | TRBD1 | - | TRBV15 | CATSSADRVETQYF | TGTGCCACCAGCAGTGCGGACAGGGTAGAGACCCAGTACTTC
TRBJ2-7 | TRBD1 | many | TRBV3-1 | CASSQPGQGSYEQYF | TGTGCCAGCAGCCAGCCGGGACAGGGTTCCTACGAGCAGTACTTC
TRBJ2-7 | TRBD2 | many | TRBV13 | CASSLGGLAGNYEQYF | TGTGCCAGCAGCTTAGGTGGACTAGCGGGAAACTACGAGCAGTACTTC
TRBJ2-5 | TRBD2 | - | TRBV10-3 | CAISATSGRPLQETQYF | TGTGCCATCAGTGCTACTAGCGGAAGACCACTTCAAGAGACCCAGTACTTC
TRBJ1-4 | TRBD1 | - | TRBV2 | CASSGALQGAPDNEKLFF | TGTGCCAGCAGTGGGGCGCTTCAGGGGGCGCCTGATAATGAAAAACTGTTTTTT
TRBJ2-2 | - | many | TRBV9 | CASSVEFTGELFF | TGTGCCAGCAGCGTAGAATTCACCGGGGAGCTGTTTTTT
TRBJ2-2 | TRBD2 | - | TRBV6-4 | CASTLIAGARELFF | TGTGCCAGCACCCTTATAGCGGGAGCGAGGGAGCTGTTTTTT
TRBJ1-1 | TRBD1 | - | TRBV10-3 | CAIRSPGQQNTEAFF | TGTGCCATCAGATCCCCGGGACAGCAGAACACTGAAGCTTTCTTT
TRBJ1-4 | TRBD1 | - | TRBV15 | CATSRARTGVGNEKLFF | TGTGCCACCAGCAGAGCAAGGACAGGGGTTGGTAATGAAAAACTGTTTTTT
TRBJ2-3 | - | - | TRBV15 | CATSRDTLTDTQYF | TGTGCCACCAGCAGAGATACCCTAACAGATACGCAGTATTTT
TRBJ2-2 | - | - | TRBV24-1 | CATGDQTGNTGKLFF | TGTGCCACCGGTGATCAGACCGGCAACACCGGGAAGCTGTTTTTT